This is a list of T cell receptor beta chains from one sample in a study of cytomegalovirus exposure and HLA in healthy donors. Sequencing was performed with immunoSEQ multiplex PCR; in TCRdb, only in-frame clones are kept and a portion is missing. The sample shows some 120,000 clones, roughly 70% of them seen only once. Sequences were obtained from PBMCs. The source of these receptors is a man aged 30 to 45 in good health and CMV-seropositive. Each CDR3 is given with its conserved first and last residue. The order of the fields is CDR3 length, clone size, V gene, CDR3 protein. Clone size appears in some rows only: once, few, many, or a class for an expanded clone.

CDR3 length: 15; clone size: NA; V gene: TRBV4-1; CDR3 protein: CASSSDWVVGTEAFF
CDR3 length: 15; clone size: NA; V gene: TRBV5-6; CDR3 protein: CASSLPGEGGNTIYF
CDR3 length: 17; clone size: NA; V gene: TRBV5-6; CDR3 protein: CASSLKDGRGMNTEAFF
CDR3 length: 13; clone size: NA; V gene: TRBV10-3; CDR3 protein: CAISEDSYYGYTF
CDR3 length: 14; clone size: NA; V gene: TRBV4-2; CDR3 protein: CASSQDRERVEAFF
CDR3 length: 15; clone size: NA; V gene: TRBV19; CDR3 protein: CASRKVGIENEKLFF
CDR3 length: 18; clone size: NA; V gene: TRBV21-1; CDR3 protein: CASNKGGDRGLENYGYTF
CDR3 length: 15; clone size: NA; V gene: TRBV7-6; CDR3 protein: CASSLGGSPNTEAFF
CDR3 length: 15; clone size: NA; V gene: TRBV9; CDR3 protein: CASSVKGAPLDGYTF
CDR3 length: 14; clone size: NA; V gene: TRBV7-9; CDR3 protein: CASSSTGFNSPLHF
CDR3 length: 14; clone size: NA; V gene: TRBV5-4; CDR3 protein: CASSPDPGTYEQYF
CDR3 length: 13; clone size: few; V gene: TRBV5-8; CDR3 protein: CASSLASNTEAFF
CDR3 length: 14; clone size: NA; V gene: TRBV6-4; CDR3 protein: CASSDRDDSGEQFF
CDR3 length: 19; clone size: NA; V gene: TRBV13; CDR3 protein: CASSLDLAGGPSNTGELFF
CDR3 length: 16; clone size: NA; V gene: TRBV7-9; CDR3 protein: CASSLGDYTLTDTQYF
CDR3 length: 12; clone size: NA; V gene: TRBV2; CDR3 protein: CASSKGGLVAFF
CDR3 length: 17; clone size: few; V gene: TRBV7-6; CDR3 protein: CASSAGTAIIGNQPQHF
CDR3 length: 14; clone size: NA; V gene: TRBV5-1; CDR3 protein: CASSLVSSTDTQYF
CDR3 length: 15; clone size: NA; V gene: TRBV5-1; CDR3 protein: CASSLGGLARDTQYF
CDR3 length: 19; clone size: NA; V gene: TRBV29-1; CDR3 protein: CSVEDVRDRVSSGANVLTF
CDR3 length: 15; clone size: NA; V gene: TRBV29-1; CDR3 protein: CSVVTSGSVPDTQYF
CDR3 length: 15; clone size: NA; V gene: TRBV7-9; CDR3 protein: CASSPPGLAGSGQFF
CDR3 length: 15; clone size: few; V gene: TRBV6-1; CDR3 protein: CASSVTGTGDTEAFF
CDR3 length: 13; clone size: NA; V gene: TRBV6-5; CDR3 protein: CASGGTRNTEAFF
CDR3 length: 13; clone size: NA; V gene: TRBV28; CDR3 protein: CASRDQGAGTQYF
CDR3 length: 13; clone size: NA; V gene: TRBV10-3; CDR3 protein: CASQGDFTDTQYF
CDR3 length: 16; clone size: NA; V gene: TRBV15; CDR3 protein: CATSLPSTITGNTIYF
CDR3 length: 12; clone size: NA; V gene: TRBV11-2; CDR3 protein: CASSTLWSEQFF
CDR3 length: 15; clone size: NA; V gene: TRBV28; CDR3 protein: CASSLTSGIAGELFF
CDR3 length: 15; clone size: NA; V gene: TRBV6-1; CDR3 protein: CASRSQGAGNQPQHF
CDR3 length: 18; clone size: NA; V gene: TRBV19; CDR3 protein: CASTLAGQGATGANVLTF
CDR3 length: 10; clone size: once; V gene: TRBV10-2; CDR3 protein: CATGGETQYF
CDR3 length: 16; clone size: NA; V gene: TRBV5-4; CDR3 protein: CASTKYDGGGITEAFF
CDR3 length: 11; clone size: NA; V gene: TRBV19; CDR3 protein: CASQFEETQYF
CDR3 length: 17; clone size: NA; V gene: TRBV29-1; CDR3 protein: CSVEDRTGLAGRNEQFF